This TCR beta chain was retrieved from a study of OX40 agonist ivuxolimab in advanced cancers. Study-wide background: Patients' therapy was ivuxolimab, an antibody that acts as an agonist of OX40 (CD134).

This CDR3 contains 13 residues. Trimming took 6 bases from V and 3 from J, leaving 9 bases between them. The germline V gene encodes CDR1 MNHNS and CDR2 SASEGT. TCRdb keeps only in-frame clones here, not all; method: immunoSEQ multiplex PCR. The data show tens of thousands of clones, 80% seen once. The sample holds a few counts of this clone. Other DNA sequences in this specimen translate into the identical CDR3. This specimen was CD4+ or CD8+ T cells sorted from blood, taken in a trial of the OX40 agonist ivuxolimab. This TCR was sampled from an adult with an advanced solid tumor such as melanoma, head and neck, liver or kidney cancer. This rearrangement joins TRBV6-1 to TRBJ1-5; D unresolved. CDR3 in amino acids: CASSEGLNQPQHF. CDR3 DNA sequence: TGTGCCAGCAGCGAGGGTCTCAATCAGCCCCAGCATTTT.